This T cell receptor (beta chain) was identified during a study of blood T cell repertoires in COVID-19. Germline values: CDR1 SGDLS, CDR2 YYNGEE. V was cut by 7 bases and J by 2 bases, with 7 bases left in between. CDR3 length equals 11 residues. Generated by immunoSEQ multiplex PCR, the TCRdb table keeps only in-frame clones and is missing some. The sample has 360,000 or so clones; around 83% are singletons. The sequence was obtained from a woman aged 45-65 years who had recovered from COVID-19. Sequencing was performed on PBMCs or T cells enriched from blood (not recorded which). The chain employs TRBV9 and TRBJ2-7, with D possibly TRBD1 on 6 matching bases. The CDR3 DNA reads TGTGCCAGCCGGGACACCTACGAGCAGTACTTC. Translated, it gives CASRDTYEQYF.